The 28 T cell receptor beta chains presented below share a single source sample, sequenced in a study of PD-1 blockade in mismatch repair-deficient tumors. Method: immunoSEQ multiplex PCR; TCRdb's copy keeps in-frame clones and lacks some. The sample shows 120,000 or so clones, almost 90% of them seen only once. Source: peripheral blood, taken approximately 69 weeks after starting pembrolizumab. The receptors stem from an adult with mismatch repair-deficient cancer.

CDR3 sequence reads: CASSKTSGFISYNEQFF. Here the CDR3 DNA reads TGTGCCAGCAGCAAAACTAGCGGGTTTATATCCTACAATGAGCAGTTCTTC. V is TRBV13 and J is TRBJ2-1; 9 bases fit TRBD2. The germline gives CDR1 PRHDT, CDR2 FYEKMQ (reference sequence). The ends lost 5 bases at V and 1 base at J; junction bases unmatched: 9. This CDR3 region has 17 residues.

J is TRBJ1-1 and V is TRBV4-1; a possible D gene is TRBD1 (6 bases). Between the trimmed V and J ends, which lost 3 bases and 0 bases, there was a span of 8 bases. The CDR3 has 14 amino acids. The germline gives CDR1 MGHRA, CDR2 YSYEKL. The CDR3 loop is CASSQGQMNTEAFF. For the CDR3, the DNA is TGCGCCAGCAGCCAGGGACAAATGAACACTGAAGCTTTCTTT.

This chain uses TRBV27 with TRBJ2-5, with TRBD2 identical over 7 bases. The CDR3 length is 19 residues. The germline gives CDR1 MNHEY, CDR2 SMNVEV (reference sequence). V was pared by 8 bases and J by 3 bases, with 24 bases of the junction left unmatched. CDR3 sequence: CASSLRPLTGGRWEETQYF. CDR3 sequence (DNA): TGTGCCAGCTCGCTACGCCCCCTTACGGGGGGAAGGTGGGAAGAGACCCAGTACTTC.

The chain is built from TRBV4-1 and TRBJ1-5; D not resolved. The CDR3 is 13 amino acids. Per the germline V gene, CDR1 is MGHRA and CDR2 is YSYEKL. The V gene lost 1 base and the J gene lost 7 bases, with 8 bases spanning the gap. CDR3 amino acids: CASSQVIEQPQHF. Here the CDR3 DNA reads TGCGCCAGCAGCCAAGTGATCGAACAGCCCCAGCATTTT.

This CDR3 is CASSLGGTAYGYGYTF. CDR3 DNA sequence: TGTGCCAGCAGCTTGGGGGGGACGGCTTATGGCTATGGCTACACCTTC. The genes are TRBV5-6 and TRBJ1-2, with a weak D call TRBD1 (5 bases). Germline V gene data show CDR1 as SGHDT and CDR2 as YYEEEE. This CDR3 spans 16 amino acids. V lost 0 bases and J lost 4, with 16 bases in between.

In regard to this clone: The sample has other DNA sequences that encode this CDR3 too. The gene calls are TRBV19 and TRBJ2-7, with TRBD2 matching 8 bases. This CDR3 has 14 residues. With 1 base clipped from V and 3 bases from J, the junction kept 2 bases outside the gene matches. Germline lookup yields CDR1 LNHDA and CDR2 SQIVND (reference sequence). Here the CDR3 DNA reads TGTGCCAGTAGTATAGCGGGGGGGGACTACGAGCAGTACTTC. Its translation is CASSIAGGDYEQYF.

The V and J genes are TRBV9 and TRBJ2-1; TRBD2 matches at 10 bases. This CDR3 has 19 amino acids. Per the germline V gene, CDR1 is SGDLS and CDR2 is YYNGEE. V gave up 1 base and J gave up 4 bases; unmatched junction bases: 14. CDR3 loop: CASSVPRLAGDRTYNEQFF. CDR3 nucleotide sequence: TGTGCCAGCAGCGTACCTCGGCTAGCGGGAGATAGGACTTACAATGAGCAGTTCTTC.

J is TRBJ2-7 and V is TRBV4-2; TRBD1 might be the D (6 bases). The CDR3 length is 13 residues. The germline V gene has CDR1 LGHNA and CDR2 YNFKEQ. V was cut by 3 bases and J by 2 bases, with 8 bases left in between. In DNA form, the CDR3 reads TGTGCCAGCAGCCAGGGGGCCCCCTACGAGCAGTACTTC. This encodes CASSQGAPYEQYF.

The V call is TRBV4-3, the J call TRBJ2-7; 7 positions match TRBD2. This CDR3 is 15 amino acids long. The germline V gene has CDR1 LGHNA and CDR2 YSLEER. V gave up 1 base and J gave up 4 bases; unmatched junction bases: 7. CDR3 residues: CASSQANWEGYEQYF. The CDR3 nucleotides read TGCGCCAGCAGCCAAGCAAATTGGGAGGGTTACGAGCAGTACTTC.

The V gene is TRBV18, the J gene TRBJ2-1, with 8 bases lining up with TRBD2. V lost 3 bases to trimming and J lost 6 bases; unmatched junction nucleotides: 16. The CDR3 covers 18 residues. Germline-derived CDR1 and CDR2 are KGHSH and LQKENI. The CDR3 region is CASSPTGPEERESNEQFF. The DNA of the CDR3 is TGTGCCAGCTCACCCACAGGCCCGGAGGAGCGGGAGAGCAATGAGCAGTTCTTC.

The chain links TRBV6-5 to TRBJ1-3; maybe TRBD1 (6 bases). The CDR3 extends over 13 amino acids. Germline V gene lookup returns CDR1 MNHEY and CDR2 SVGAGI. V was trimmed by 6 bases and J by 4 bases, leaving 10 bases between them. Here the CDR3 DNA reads TGTGCCAGCAGCACACAGGGAGGAAACACCATATATTTT. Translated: CASSTQGGNTIYF.

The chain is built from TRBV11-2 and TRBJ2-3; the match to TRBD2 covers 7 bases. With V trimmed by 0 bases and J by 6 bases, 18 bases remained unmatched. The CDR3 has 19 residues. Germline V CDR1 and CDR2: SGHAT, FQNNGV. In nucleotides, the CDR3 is TGTGCCAGCAGCTTAGATCTGTTCTCGAGCGGGACTCCTCGGGATACGCAGTATTTT. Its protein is CASSLDLFSSGTPRDTQYF.

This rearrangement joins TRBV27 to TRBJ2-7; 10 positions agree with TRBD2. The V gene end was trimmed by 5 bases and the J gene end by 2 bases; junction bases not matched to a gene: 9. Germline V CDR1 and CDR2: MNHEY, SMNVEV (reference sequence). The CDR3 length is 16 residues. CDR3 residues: CASSPLAGAFAYEQYF. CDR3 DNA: TGTGCCAGCAGTCCCCTAGCGGGAGCCTTTGCCTACGAGCAGTACTTC.

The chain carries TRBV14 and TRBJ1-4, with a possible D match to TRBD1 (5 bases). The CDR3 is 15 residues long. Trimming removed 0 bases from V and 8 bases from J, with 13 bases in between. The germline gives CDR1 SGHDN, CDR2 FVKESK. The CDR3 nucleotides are TGTGCCAGCAGCCAAGATTGGGGGTTACGCGAAAAACTGTTTTTT. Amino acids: CASSQDWGLREKLFF.

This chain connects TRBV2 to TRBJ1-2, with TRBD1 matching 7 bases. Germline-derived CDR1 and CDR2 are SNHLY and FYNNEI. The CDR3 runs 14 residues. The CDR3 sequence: CVTTGRLPFGGYTF. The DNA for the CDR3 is TGTGTGACGACAGGGCGCCTCCCCTTTGGGGGCTACACCTTC.

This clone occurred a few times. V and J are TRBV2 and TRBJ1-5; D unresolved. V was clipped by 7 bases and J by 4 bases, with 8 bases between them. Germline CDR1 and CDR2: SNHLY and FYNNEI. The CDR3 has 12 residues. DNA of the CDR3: TGTGCCAGCAATAGACCTAATCAGCCCCAGCATTTT. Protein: CASNRPNQPQHF.

The CDR3 DNA is TGCGCCAGCAGCTTCAGACAGGAAAAGTACAATGAGCAGTTCTTC. As protein: CASSFRQEKYNEQFF. The rearrangement joins TRBV5-1 to TRBJ2-1; TRBD1 might be the D (6 bases). The CDR3 length is 15 residues. The germline V gene encodes CDR1 SGHRS and CDR2 YFSETQ. The germline V and J ends were trimmed by 2 bases and 4 bases, with 13 bases remaining between them.

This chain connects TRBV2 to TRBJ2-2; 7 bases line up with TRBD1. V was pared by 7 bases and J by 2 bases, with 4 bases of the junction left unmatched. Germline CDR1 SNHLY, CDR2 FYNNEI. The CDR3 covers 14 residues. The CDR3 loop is CASTGQRNTGELFF. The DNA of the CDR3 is TGTGCCAGCACGGGACAGAGAAACACCGGGGAGCTGTTTTTT.

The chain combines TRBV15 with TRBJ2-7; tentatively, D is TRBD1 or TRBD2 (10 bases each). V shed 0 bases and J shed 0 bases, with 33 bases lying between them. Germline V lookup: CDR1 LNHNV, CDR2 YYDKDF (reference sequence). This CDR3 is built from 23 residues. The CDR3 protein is CATSREPGQGSHSGRTYSYEQYF. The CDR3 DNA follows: TGTGCCACCAGCAGAGAACCGGGACAGGGGTCTCATAGCGGGAGGACCTACTCCTACGAGCAGTACTTC.

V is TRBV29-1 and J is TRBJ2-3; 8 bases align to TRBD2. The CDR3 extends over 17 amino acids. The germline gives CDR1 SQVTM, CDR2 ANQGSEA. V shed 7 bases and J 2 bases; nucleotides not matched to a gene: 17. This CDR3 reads CSDKTDSSGIVTDTQYF. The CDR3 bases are TGCAGCGATAAGACGGATAGTAGCGGGATCGTCACAGATACGCAGTATTTT.

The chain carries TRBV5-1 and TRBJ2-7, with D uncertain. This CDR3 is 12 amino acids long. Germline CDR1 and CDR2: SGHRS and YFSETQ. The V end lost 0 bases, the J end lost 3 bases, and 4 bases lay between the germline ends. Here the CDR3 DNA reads TGCGCCAGCAGCTTGGGTTTCTACGAGCAGTACTTC. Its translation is CASSLGFYEQYF.

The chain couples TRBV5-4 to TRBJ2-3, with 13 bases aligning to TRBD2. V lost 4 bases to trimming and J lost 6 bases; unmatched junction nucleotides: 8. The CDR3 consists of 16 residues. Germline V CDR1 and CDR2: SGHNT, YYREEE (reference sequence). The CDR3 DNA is TGTGCCAGCAGCGGCAGGACTAGCGGGAGTTTGGATACGCAGTATTTT. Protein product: CASSGRTSGSLDTQYF.

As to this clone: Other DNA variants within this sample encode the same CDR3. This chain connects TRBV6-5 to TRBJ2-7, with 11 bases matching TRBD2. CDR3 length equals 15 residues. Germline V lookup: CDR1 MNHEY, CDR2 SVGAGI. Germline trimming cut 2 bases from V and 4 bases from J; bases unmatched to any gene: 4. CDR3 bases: TGTGCCAGCAGTTACGGGACTAGCGGAACGTACGAGCAGTACTTC. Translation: CASSYGTSGTYEQYF.

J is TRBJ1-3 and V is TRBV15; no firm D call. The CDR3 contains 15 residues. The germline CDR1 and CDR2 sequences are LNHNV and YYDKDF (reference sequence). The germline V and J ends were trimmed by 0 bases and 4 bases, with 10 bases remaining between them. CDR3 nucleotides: TGTGCCACCAGCAGAGATTTAGGGCGCGGAAACACCATATATTTT. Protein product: CATSRDLGRGNTIYF.

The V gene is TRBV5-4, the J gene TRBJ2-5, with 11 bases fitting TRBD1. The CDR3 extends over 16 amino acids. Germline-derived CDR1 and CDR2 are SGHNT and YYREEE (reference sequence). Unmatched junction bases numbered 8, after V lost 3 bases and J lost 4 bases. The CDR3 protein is CASSSRSGTGGETQYF. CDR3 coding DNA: TGTGCCAGCAGCTCAAGATCCGGGACAGGGGGAGAGACCCAGTACTTC.

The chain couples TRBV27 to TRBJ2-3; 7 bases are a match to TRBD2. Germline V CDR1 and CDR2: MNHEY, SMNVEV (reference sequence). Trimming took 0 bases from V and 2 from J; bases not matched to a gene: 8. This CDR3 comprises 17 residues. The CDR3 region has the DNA TGTGCCAGCAGTTTATCGGCGGCTAGCGGACCCACAGATACGCAGTATTTT. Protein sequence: CASSLSAASGPTDTQYF.

Here the CDR3 reads CASSIGRRQADYEQYF. The CDR3 nucleotides read TGTGCCAGCAGCATCGGACGCCGACAGGCAGACTACGAGCAGTACTTC. This sequence joins TRBV7-9 and TRBJ2-7; tentatively, D is TRBD1 (6 bases). Per germline, CDR1 SEHNR and CDR2 FQNEAQ (reference sequence). V was cut by 5 bases and J by 3 bases, with 20 bases left in between. The CDR3 is 16 amino acids.

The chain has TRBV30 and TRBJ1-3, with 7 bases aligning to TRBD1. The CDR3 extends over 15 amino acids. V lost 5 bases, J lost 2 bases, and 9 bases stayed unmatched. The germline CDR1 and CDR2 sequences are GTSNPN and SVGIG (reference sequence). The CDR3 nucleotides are TGTGCCTGGGGCCGATTCAGGGGGGCTGGAAACACCATATATTTT. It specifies CAWGRFRGAGNTIYF. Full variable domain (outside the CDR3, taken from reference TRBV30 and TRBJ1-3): SQTIHQWPATLVQPVGSPLSLECTVEGTSNPNLYWYRQAAGRGLQLLFYSVGIGQISSEVPQNLSASRPQDRQFILSSKKLLLSDSGFYLCAWGRFRGAGNTIYFGEGSWLTVV.